The 20 T cell receptor beta chains listed next were all sequenced from one sample in a study of shared clonotypes between healthy human individuals (dated by TCRdb to about 2020). The library was made by the immunoSEQ multiplex PCR assay. What TCRdb holds here is the immuneACCESS table cut down to in-frame rearrangements. Part of the clones is not present; checked against another copy, under half of the missing clones reflect an unresolved V gene, and the others are unexplained. The sample table records about 600,000 clones; less than 98% of these occur just once. Around 0.06% of the sample is held by the ten biggest clonotypes. The sample comprised naive CD4+ T cells sorted from blood. The cell subset or site label here, explained by the study, means: CD45RA+ positively selected. Receptors originate from a woman in her thirties in good health.

The chain has TRBV7-9 and TRBJ2-2; 8 bases agree with TRBD2. The trim removed 5 bases at V and 6 bases at J, leaving 8 bases unmatched. Germline V gene data show CDR1 as SEHNR and CDR2 as FQNEAQ (reference sequence). CDR3 length: 15 amino acids. The CDR3 nucleotides are TGTGCCAGCAGCGCCCTCGGGAGGGAGTCCGGGGAGCTGTTTTTT. Amino acids: CASSALGRESGELFF.

The J gene is TRBJ2-5, the V gene TRBV7-9; D call uncertain. Germline V lookup: CDR1 SEHNR, CDR2 FQNEAQ (reference sequence). This CDR3 is 14 amino acids long. V was cut by 5 bases and J by 5 bases, with 15 bases left in between. CDR3: CASSPTTIGETQYF. DNA of the CDR3: TGTGCCAGCAGCCCCACGACGATAGGCGAGACCCAGTACTTC.

This chain uses TRBV28 with TRBJ1-6; no clear D gene. The CDR3 sequence is 13 residues long. CDR1 and CDR2 from the germline V gene are MDHEN and SYDVKM. V dropped 3 bases and J dropped 7 bases, with 7 bases sitting between them. CDR3 DNA: TGTGCCAGCAGTTTTATGCACAATTCACCCCTCCACTTT. As protein: CASSFMHNSPLHF. The full variable domain, in which reference TRBV28 and TRBJ1-6 provide the parts outside the CDR3, is DVKVTQSSRYLVKRTGEKVFLECVQDMDHENMFWYRQDPGLGLRLIYFSYDVKMKEKGDIPEGYSVSREKKERFSLILESASTNQTSMYLCASSFMHNSPLHFGNGTRLTVT.

This chain joins TRBV5-1 and TRBJ2-5, with D unresolved. Per the germline V gene, CDR1 is SGHRS and CDR2 is YFSETQ. Trimming pared 4 bases from V and 9 bases from J, leaving 19 bases between. The CDR3 spans 14 residues. CDR3 protein: CASSTSTAGMAQYF. In nucleotides, the CDR3 is TGCGCCAGCAGCACCTCAACGGCCGGTATGGCCCAGTACTTC.

The chain joins TRBV4-1 to TRBJ2-1; TRBD1 matches 9 bases. From germline, CDR1 is MGHRA and CDR2 YSYEKL. The CDR3 runs 15 residues. Unmatched junction bases numbered 13, after V lost 8 bases and J lost 8 bases. Here the CDR3 DNA reads TGCGCCAGCGGGAGCCGTGGGACAGGGATCGATGAGCAGTTCTTC. Protein product: CASGSRGTGIDEQFF.

In this sample, this clone turned up once. The rearrangement uses TRBV21-1 and TRBJ1-3. TRBV21-1 is a listed pseudogene. The CDR3 runs to 15 residues. The CDR3 sequence: CASSLRLSSGNTIYF. The CDR3 DNA follows: TGTGCCAGCAGCCTCAGACTGTCCTCTGGAAACACCATATATTTT.

The genes are TRBV28 and TRBJ1-2; no definite D call. The V end lost 3 bases, the J end lost 7 bases, and 15 bases lay between the germline ends. The germline gives CDR1 MDHEN, CDR2 SYDVKM. CDR3 length equals 14 residues. The CDR3 sequence: CASSFSNGESGYTF. In nucleotides, the CDR3 is TGTGCCAGCAGTTTCAGTAATGGAGAAAGTGGCTACACCTTC.

The rearrangement uses TRBV19 and TRBJ2-2; no reliable D call. CDR3 length equals 15 residues. Trimming cost V 7 bases and J 6 bases, with 18 bases left between them. CDR1 is LNHDA and CDR2 is SQIVND in the germline V gene (reference sequence). DNA of the CDR3: TGTGCCAGTATGTTCCGGATTCAATCACCCGGGGAGCTGTTTTTT. Its protein is CASMFRIQSPGELFF.

This chain joins TRBV6-5 and TRBJ2-7; weak D call: TRBD1 (6 bases). The germline V and J ends were trimmed by 5 bases and 6 bases, with 14 bases remaining between them. The CDR3 has 13 amino acids. CDR1 and CDR2 (germline): MNHEY, SVGAGI. Here the CDR3 reads CASSQGNAGEQYF. The CDR3, as DNA: TGTGCCAGCAGTCAGGGGAACGCGGGCGAGCAGTACTTC.

The rearrangement joins TRBV21-1 to TRBJ1-1. TRBV21-1 is a pseudogene locus. CDR3 length: 15 residues. In DNA, the CDR3 is TGTGCCAGCAGCTCATCCGGGATGGTGAACACTGAAGCTTTCTTT. Amino acid sequence: CASSSSGMVNTEAFF.

The chain carries TRBV11-2 and TRBJ1-3, with a possible D match to TRBD1 (5 bases). CDR1 and CDR2 (germline): SGHAT, FQNNGV. Trimming removed 2 bases at V and 2 bases at J, with 22 bases between. This CDR3 comprises 19 residues. In DNA, the CDR3 is TGTGCCAGCAGCTTAAACGGATTGGGGCAGTTGTGGACTGGAAACACCATATATTTT. Amino acids: CASSLNGLGQLWTGNTIYF.

The gene calls are TRBV30 and TRBJ1-5; D gene ambiguous. The germline V gene encodes CDR1 GTSNPN and CDR2 SVGIG (reference sequence). The CDR3 has 14 amino acids. The germline V and J ends were trimmed by 0 bases and 6 bases, with 12 bases remaining between them. In DNA, the CDR3 is TGTGCCTGGAGTGTACTGGGCAGAGTTCAGCCCCAGCATTTT. Translated: CAWSVLGRVQPQHF.

This chain uses TRBV11-2 with TRBJ1-3; no reliable D call. This CDR3 has 11 amino acids. Germline values: CDR1 SGHAT, CDR2 FQNNGV. The V end lost 5 bases, the J end lost 4 bases, and 3 bases lay between the germline ends. CDR3 nucleotide sequence: TGTGCCAGCAGCAGAGGAAACACCATATATTTT. Protein sequence: CASSRGNTIYF.

The chain links TRBV18 to TRBJ2-3; possible D gene TRBD2, 6 bases. This CDR3 region has 14 residues. V was trimmed by 3 bases and J by 5 bases, leaving 12 bases between them. Germline V gene data show CDR1 as KGHSH and CDR2 as LQKENI. The CDR3 coding sequence is TGTGCCAGCTCACCGGGGCGGGATCGAGATACGCAGTATTTT. This codes for CASSPGRDRDTQYF. Together with reference TRBV18 and TRBJ2-3, the CDR3 gives the full variable domain: NAGVMQNPRHLVRRRGQEARLRCSPMKGHSHVYWYRQLPEEGLKFMVYLQKENIIDESGMPKERFSAEFPKEGPSILRIQQVVRGDSAAYFCASSPGRDRDTQYFGPGTRLTVL.

The chain has TRBV5-4 and TRBJ1-4; TRBD1 aligns across 7 bases. Losses at the gene ends were 1 base for V and 5 bases for J; bases not matched to a gene: 8. Germline-derived CDR1 and CDR2 are SGHNT and YYREEE (reference sequence). CDR3 size: 16 residues. The CDR3 nucleotides are TGTGCCAGCAGCTTGAAGGGACAGACCATAAATGAAAAACTGTTTTTT. This codes for CASSLKGQTINEKLFF.

V and J are TRBV27 and TRBJ2-7; 8 bases align to TRBD1. V lost 6 bases to trimming and J lost 3 bases; unmatched junction nucleotides: 4. The CDR3 has 13 residues. Germline V CDR1 and CDR2: MNHEY, SMNVEV (reference sequence). CDR3 residues: CASRAGTGYEQYF. Here the CDR3 DNA reads TGTGCCAGCAGAGCCGGGACAGGCTACGAGCAGTACTTC.

The V and J genes are TRBV19 and TRBJ2-7; maybe TRBD1 (5 bases). Germline V lookup: CDR1 LNHDA, CDR2 SQIVND (reference sequence). The CDR3 runs 14 residues. The V end was cut by 9 bases, the J end by 0 bases, with 15 bases between. CDR3 sequence (DNA): TGTGCCAGCAGGGAAGGGTCCAACTCCTACGAGCAGTACTTC. This encodes CASREGSNSYEQYF.

The chain combines TRBV7-6 with TRBJ2-2; D perhaps matches TRBD1 (6 bases). This CDR3 is built from 16 residues. The V gene's germline CDR1 is SGHVS and CDR2 FNYEAQ. V gave up 1 base and J gave up 2 bases, with 11 bases separating them. DNA for the CDR3: TGTGCCAGCAGCTTAGGGAGGACAGCCAACACCGGGGAGCTGTTTTTT. Amino acids: CASSLGRTANTGELFF.

The chain carries TRBV28 and TRBJ2-7; the D gene is possibly TRBD2 (5 bases). The CDR3 contains 14 residues. The germline CDR1 and CDR2 sequences are MDHEN and SYDVKM. Trimming took 6 bases from V and 5 from J, leaving 17 bases between them. In DNA form, the CDR3 reads TGTGCCAGCAGCACTAGTTCTATAGCCAACGAGCAGTACTTC. Its translation is CASSTSSIANEQYF.

CDR3 loop: CASSLARTGLGYGYTF. The CDR3 DNA follows: TGTGCCAGCAGCTTAGCACGGACCGGATTGGGGTATGGCTACACCTTC. J is TRBJ1-2 and V is TRBV7-8; the D is unclear. The germline V gene has CDR1 SGHVS and CDR2 FQNEAQ. This CDR3 has 16 amino acids. With 0 bases removed from V and 5 bases from J, the gap between germline ends came to 16 bases. Drawing the rest from reference TRBV7-8 and TRBJ1-2, the complete variable domain is GAGVSQSPRYKVAKRGQDVALRCDPISGHVSLFWYQQALGQGPEFLTYFQNEAQLDKSGLPSDRFFAERPEGSVSTLKIQRTQQEDSAVYLCASSLARTGLGYGYTFGSGTRLTVV.